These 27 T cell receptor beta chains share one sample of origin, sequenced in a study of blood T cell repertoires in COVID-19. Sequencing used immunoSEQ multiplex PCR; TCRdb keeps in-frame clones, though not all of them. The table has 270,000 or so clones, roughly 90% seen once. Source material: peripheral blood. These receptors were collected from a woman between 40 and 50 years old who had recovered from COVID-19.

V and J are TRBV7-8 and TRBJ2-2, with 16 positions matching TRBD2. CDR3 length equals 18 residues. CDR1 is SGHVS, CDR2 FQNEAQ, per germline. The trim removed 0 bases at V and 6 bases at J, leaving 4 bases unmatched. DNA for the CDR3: TGTGCCAGCAGCTTAGCGCAGGGACTAGCGGGAGGGGCCGGGGAGCTGTTTTTT. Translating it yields CASSLAQGLAGGAGELFF.

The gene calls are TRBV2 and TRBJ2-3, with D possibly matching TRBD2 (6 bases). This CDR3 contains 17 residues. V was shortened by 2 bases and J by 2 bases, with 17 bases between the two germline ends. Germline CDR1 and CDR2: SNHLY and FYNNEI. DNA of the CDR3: TGTGCCAGCAGTGAATCGGGAGAAGTAGTCCTCACAGATACGCAGTATTTT. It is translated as CASSESGEVVLTDTQYF.

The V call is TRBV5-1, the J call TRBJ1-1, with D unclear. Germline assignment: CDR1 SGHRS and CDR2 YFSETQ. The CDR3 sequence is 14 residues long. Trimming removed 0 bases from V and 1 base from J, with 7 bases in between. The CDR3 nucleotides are TGCGCCAGCAGCTTGGTGGCAACGAACACTGAAGCTTTCTTT. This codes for CASSLVATNTEAFF.

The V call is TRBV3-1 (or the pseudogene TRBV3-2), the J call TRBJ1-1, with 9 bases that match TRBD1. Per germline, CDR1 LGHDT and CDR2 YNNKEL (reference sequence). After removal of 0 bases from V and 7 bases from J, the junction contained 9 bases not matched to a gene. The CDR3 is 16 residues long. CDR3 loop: CASSQDPGQGLGEAFF. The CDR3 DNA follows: TGTGCCAGCAGCCAAGATCCGGGACAGGGTTTGGGTGAAGCTTTCTTT.

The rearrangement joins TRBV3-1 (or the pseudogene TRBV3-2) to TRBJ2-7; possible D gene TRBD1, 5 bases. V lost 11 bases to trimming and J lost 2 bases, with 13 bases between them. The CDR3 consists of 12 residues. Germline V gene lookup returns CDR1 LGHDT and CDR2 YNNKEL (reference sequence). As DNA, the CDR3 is TGTGCCGTTGAGGCAGGGACCTACGAGCAGTACTTC. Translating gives CAVEAGTYEQYF.

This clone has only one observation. CDR3 sequence: CASSQRTGTGGVLAQETQYF. Written as DNA, the CDR3 is TGCGCCAGCAGCCAAAGAACCGGAACAGGGGGTGTGTTGGCGCAAGAGACCCAGTACTTC. The chain uses TRBV4-1 and TRBJ2-5, with 8 bases fitting TRBD1. V dropped 2 bases and J dropped 2; count of bases not matched to a gene: 19. CDR3 length: 20 amino acids. Germline lookup yields CDR1 MGHRA and CDR2 YSYEKL.

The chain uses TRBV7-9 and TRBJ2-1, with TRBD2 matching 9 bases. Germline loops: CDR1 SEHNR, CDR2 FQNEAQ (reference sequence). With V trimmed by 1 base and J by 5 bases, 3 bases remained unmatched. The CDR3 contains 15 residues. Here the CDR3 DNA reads TGTGCCAGCAGCTTAGGGACTAGCGACCACAATGAGCAGTTCTTC. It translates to CASSLGTSDHNEQFF.

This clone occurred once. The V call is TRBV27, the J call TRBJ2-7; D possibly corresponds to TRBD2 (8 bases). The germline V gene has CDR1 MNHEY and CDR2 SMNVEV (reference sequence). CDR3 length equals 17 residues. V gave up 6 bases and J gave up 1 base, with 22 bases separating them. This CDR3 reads CASSPPRGAGGSYEQYF. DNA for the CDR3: TGTGCCAGCAGCCCCCCGCGGGGGGCAGGGGGTTCCTACGAGCAGTACTTC.

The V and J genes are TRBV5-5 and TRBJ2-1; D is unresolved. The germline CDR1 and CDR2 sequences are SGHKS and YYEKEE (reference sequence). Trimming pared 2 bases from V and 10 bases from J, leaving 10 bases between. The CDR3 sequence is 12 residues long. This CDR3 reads CASSLTSGEQFF. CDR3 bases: TGTGCCAGCAGCTTAACATCCGGGGAGCAGTTCTTC.

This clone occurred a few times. Here the CDR3 DNA reads TGTGCCAGCAGCCGAGAATCACAGGGCCACAATGAGCAGTTCTTC. Its translation is CASSRESQGHNEQFF. The chain couples TRBV3-1 (or the pseudogene TRBV3-2) to TRBJ2-1; D might be TRBD1 (6 bases). The CDR3 has 15 residues. Per germline, CDR1 LGHDT and CDR2 YNNKEL (reference sequence). Trimming shortened V by 4 bases and J by 5 bases, and 15 bases separated the two germline ends.

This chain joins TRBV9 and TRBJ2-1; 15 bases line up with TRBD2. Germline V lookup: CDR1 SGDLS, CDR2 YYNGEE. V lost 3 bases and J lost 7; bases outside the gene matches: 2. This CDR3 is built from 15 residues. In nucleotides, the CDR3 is TGTGCCAGCAGCGGAGGGACTAGCGGGAGGAATGAGCAGTTCTTC. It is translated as CASSGGTSGRNEQFF. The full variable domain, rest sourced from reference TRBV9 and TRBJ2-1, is DSGVTQTPKHLITATGQRVTLRCSPRSGDLSVYWYQQSLDQGLQFLIQYYNGEERAKGNILERFSAQQFPDLHSELNLSSLELGDSALYFCASSGGTSGRNEQFFGPGTRLTVL.

The CDR3 DNA reads TGTGCCACCAAGAGTGGGGGCCTTAGCAATCAGCCCCAGCATTTT. As protein: CATKSGGLSNQPQHF. The chain carries TRBV28 and TRBJ1-5, with D possibly being TRBD1 (6 bases). CDR3 length equals 15 residues. Trimming stripped 10 bases from V and 0 bases from J, with 16 bases between. In germline, CDR1 is MDHEN, CDR2 SYDVKM.

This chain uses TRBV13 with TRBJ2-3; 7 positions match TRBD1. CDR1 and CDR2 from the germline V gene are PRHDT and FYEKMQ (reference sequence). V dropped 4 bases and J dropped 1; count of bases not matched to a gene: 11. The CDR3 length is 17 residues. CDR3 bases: TGTGCCAGCAGCTCAAGGCATGGGACAGCAGGCACAGATACGCAGTATTTT. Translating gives CASSSRHGTAGTDTQYF.

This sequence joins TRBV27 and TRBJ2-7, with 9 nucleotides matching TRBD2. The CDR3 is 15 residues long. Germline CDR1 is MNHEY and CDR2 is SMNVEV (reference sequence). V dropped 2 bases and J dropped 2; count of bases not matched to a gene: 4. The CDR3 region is CASSLKAGGPYEQYF. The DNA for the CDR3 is TGTGCCAGCAGTTTAAAGGCGGGAGGGCCCTACGAGCAGTACTTC.

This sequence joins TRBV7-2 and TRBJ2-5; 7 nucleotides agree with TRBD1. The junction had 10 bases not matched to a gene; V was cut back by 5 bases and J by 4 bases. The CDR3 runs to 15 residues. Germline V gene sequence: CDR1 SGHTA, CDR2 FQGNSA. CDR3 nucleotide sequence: TGTGCCAGCAGCCCTCGACAGGGTCAGCCAGAGACCCAGTACTTC. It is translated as CASSPRQGQPETQYF.

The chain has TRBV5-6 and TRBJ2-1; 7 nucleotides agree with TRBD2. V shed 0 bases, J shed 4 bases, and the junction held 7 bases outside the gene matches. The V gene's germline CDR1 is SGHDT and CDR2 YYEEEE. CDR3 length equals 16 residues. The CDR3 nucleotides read TGTGCCAGCAGCTTGGGCGGGAGCCCCTTTTACAATGAGCAGTTCTTC. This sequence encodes CASSLGGSPFYNEQFF. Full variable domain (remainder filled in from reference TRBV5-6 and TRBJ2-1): DAGVTQSPTHLIKTRGQQVTLRCSPKSGHDTVSWYQQALGQGPQFIFQYYEEEERQRGNFPDRFSGHQFPNYSSELNVNALLLGDSALYLCASSLGGSPFYNEQFFGPGTRLTVL.

For the CDR3, the DNA is TGTGCCAGCAGTTTATCGAGGAGGGGGGGGAATGATCGGCAGTACTTC. Its protein is CASSLSRRGGNDRQYF. The V and J genes are TRBV27 and TRBJ2-7, with a tentative D call TRBD2 (7 bases). The germline V gene encodes CDR1 MNHEY and CDR2 SMNVEV (reference sequence). Trimming shortened V by 0 bases and J by 9 bases, and 21 bases separated the two germline ends. The CDR3 runs 16 residues.

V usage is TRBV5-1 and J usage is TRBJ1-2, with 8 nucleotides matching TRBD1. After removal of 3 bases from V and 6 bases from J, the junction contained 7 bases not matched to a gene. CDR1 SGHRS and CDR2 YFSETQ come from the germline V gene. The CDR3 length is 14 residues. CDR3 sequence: CASSSGQGIDGYTF. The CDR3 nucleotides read TGCGCCAGCAGCTCAGGACAGGGTATCGATGGCTACACCTTC.

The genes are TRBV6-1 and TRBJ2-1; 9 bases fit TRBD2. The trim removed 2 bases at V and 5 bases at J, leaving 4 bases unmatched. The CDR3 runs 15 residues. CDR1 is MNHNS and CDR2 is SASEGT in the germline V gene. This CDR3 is CASSEPGTSNNEQFF. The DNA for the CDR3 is TGTGCCAGCAGTGAACCCGGGACTAGCAACAATGAGCAGTTCTTC.

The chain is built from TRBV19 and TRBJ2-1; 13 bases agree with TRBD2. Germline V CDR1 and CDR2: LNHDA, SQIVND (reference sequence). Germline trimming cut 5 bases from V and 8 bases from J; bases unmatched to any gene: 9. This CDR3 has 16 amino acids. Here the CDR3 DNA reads TGTGCCAGTAGTCCGAAGGGACTAGCGGGACGATATGAGCAGTTCTTC. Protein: CASSPKGLAGRYEQFF.

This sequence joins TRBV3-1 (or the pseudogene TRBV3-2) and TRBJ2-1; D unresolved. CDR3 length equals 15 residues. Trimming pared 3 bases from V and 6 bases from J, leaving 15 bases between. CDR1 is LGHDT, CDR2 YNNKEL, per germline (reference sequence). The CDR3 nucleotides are TGTGCCAGCAGCCAGCAGGTTATATCTTCCAATGAGCAGTTCTTC. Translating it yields CASSQQVISSNEQFF.

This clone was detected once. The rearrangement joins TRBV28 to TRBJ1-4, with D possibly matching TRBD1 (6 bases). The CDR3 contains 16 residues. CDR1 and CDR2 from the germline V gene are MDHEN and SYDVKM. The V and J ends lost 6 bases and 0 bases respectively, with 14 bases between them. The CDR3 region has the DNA TGTGCCAGCAGCCTCAGGGGCGCCACAACTAATGAAAAACTGTTTTTT. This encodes CASSLRGATTNEKLFF.

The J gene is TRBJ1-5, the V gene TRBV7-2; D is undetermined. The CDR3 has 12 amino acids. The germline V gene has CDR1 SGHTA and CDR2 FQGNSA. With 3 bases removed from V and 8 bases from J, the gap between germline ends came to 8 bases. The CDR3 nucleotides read TGTGCCAGCAGCTTGTATCCAGAGCCCCAGCATTTT. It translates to CASSLYPEPQHF.

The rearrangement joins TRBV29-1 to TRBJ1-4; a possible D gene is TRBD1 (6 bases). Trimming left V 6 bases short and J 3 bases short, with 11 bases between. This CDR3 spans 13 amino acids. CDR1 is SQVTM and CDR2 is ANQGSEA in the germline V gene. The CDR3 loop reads CSVQGSANEKLFF. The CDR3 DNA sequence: TGCAGCGTCCAGGGGTCGGCTAATGAAAAACTGTTTTTT.

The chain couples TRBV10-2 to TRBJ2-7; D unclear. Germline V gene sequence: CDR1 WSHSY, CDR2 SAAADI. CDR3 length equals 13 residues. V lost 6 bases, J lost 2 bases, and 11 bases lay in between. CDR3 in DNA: TGCGCCAGCAGGGGTGGGCACACCTACGAGCAGTACTTC. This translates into CASRGGHTYEQYF.

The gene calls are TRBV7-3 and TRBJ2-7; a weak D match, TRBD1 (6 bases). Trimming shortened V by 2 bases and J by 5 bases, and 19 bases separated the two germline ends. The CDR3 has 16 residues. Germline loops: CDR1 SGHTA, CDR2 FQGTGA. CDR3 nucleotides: TGTGCCAGCAGCTTATATCCCACAGGGAATTCCAACGAGCAGTACTTC. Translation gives CASSLYPTGNSNEQYF.

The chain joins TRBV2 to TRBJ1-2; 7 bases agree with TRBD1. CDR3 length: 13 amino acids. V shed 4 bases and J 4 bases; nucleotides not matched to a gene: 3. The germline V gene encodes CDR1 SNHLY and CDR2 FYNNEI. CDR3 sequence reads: CASSGGQRYGYTF. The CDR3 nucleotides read TGTGCCAGCAGTGGGGGACAGCGCTATGGCTACACCTTC.